This TCR beta chain was profiled in a study of blood T cells in healthy people across ages (dated by TCRdb to about 2015). The study in broad terms: In model experiments, roughly one uniquely barcoded TCR beta cDNA molecule per two T cells was captured by template switching. The study measured age-related changes in TCR beta repertoire diversity using deep sequencing normalized with unique cDNA molecular identifiers. The donors were split into four age groups: young (average 16 years), middle-aged (roughly 39), aged (around 67) and long-lived (more than 80). To avoid experimental bias, donors of different ages were spread randomly across the sequencing lanes. Two additional independent replicas of 1 million unique cDNA reads from the same blood draw were analyzed for two donors (one aged 18 to 30 and one aged 80 or older). What the authors observed across the whole study: Because profiling used bulk unsorted PBMCs, naive and antigen-experienced compartments could not be compared conclusively. Observed TCR beta diversity per million T cells fell roughly linearly with age, and a significant reduction was already apparent by age roughly 41. The percentage of naive T cells measured by flow cytometry correlated strongly with observed TCR beta diversity. Because donor CMV infection status was unknown, age-related changes in expanded clonotypes were potentially confounded. Compared with the aged group, the long-lived group had more naive CD4+ T cells, fewer expanded clones and increased TCR diversity, suggesting age selection. Total diversity estimates from one million sequenced T cells were considered lower bounds and underestimates.

Donors were a few dozen systemically healthy Caucasian individuals from Russia aged roughly 6 to 100 years. Approximately 11 milliliters of peripheral blood were drawn from each donor into EDTA-treated Vacutainer tubes. PBMCs were isolated by Ficoll-Paque density-gradient centrifugation, with at least 6 million obtained per sample. Trizol reagent was used to extract total RNA from the PBMCs, yielding at least 5 micrograms per sample. For every donor, an aliquot of PBMCs went through flow cytometry to measure the percentages of naive CD45RAhigh/CD27high T cells. Library prep was done by 5' RACE. The instrument was an Illumina HiSeq 2500. A second PCR of about 6 to 12 cycles was run with a J-beta primer mix and a sample-barcoded 5' primer. A template-switch 5' adaptor carrying 12 random nucleotides introduced a unique molecular identifier onto each TCR beta cDNA molecule. Each sample yielded at least 3 million CDR3-containing paired-end reads. First-strand cDNA synthesis was performed from all RNA using the Mint cDNA synthesis kit, with priming by a TRBC-specific oligonucleotide. All cDNA was treated with uracil-DNA glycosylase and then went through a first 18-cycle PCR with the universal primers M1SS and BC2_uni_R. The study's own analysis went as follows. Each sample was normalized by randomly selecting 1 million high-quality reads, each carrying a distinct molecular identifier. Instead of being binned into consensus sequences, reads with shared molecular identifiers were discarded. CDR3 identification, clonotype clustering and error correction used MiTCR with a Q25 quality threshold and the strictest error-elimination algorithm. A nonparametric unseen species model with Euler transformation was used to estimate lower-bound total TCR beta diversity. Starting from the raw public reads, TCRdb applied fastp trimming at Q25, assembled clones with MiXCR and retained in-frame beta chains. Records with the same CDR3 protein are collapsed into one entry carrying the most frequent genes and DNA. In this record, the V and J calls reflect TCRdb's handling and not the investigators' own analysis. Present in this sample are almost 800,000 distinct CDR3 sequences, 58% of which were seen just once. The ten most abundant clones make up roughly 22% of the sample.

Note on this clonotype: The clone's antigen remains unknown. Base qualities are not provided; no much larger clone lies one nucleotide away.

V and J lose 0 bases and 4 bases, and a span of 9 bases separates them. The CDR3 sequence holds 14 residues, the cysteine and phenylalanine included. Here the CDR3 DNA is all that survives: 42 bases in frame from base 1. CDR1 and CDR2 are read off the germline V gene as MGHRA and YSYEKL. The chain is made from TRBV4-1 and TRBJ1-2; confidence is insufficient to name the D gene. The specimen sequenced was blood. This receptor was obtained from a man in his thirties or forties in good health. The DNA sequence reads TGCGCCAGCAGCCAAGACCGGGCGGGCTATGGCTACACCTTC. The resulting protein is CASSQDRAGYGYTF.